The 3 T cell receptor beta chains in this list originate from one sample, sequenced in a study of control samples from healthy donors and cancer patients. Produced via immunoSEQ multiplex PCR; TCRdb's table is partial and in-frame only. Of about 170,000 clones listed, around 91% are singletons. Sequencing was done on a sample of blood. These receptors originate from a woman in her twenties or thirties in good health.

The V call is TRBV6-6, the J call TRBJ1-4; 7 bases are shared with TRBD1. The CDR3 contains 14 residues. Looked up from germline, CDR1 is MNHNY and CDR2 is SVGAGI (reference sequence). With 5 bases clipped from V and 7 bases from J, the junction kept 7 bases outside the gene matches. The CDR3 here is CASSGQVGGEKLFF. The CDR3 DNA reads TGTGCCAGCAGTGGACAGGTGGGGGGTGAAAAACTGTTTTTT.

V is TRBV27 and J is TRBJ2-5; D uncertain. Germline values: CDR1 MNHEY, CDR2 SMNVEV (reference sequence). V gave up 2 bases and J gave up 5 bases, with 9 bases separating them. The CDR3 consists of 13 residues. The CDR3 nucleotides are TGTGCCAGCAGTTTAGGTCTCCGGGAGACCCAGTACTTC. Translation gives CASSLGLRETQYF.

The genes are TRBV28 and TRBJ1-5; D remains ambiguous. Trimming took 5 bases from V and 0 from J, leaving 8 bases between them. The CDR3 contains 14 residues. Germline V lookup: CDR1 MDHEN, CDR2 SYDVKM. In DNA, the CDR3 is TGTGCCAGCAGTGCCGTAAATAGCAATCAGCCCCAGCATTTT. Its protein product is CASSAVNSNQPQHF.